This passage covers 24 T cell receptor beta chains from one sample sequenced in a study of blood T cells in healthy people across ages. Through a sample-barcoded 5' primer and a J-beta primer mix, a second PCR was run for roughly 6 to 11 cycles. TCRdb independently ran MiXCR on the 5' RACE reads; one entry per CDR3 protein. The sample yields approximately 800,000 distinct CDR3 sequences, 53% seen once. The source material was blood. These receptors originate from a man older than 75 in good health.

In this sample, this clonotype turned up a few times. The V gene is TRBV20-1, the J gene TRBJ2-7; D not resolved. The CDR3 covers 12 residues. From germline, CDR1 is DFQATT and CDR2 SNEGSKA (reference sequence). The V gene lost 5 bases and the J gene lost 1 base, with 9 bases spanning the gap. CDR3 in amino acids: CSAPSRSYEQYF. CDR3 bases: TGCAGTGCTCCCTCCAGGTCCTACGAGCAGTACTTC.

CDR3 in amino acids: CASSQDHSQGGGLNQPQHF. In nucleotides, the CDR3 is TGCGCCAGCAGCCAAGATCACTCCCAAGGTGGAGGGCTAAATCAGCCCCAGCATTTT. V and J are TRBV4-3 and TRBJ1-5; no definite D call. Per the germline V gene, CDR1 is LGHNA and CDR2 is YSLEER. The V end was cut by 0 bases, the J end by 4 bases, with 22 bases between. The CDR3 is 19 residues long.

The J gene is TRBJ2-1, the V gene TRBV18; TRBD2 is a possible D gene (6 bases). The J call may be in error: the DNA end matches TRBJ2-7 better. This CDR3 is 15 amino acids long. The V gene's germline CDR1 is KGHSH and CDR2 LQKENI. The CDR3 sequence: CASWEARASYNEQYF. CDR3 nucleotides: TGTGCCAGCTGGGAGGCAAGGGCCTCCTACAATGAGCAGTACTTC.

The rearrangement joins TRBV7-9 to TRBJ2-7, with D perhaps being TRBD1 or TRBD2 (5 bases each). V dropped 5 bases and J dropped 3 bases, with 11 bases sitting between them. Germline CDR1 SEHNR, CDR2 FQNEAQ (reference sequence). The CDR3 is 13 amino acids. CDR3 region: CASSGDPSYEQYF. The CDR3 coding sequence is TGTGCCAGCAGCGGGGACCCGAGCTACGAGCAGTACTTC.

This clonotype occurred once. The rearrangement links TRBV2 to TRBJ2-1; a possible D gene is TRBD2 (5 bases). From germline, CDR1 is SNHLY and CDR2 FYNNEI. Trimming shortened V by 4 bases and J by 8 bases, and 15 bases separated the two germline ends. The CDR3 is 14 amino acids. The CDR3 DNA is TGTGCCAGCAGTGTAGGACTCCGTTTCTATGAGCAGTTCTTC. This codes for CASSVGLRFYEQFF.

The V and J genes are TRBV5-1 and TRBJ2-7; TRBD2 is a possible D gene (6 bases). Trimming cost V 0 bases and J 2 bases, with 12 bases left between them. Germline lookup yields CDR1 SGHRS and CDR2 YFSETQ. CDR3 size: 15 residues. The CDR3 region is CASSLDWTGAYEQYF. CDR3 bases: TGCGCCAGCAGCTTGGATTGGACGGGGGCCTACGAGCAGTACTTC.

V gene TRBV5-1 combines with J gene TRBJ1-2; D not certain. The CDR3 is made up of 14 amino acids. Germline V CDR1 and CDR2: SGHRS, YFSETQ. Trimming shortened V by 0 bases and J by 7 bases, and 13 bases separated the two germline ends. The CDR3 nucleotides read TGCGCCAGCAGCTTGGACCCTGGGATTGCTGGCTACACCTTC. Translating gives CASSLDPGIAGYTF.

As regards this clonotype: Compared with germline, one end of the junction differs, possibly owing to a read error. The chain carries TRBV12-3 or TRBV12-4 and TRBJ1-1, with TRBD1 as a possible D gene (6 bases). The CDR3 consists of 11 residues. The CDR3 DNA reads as TGCGCCCGGGGGGCCAACACTGAAGCTTTCTTT. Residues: CARGANTEAFF.

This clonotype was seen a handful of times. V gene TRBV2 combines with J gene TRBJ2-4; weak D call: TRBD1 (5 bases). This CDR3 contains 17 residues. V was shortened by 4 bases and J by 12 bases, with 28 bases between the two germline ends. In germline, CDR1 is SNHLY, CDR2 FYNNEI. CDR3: CASSGPLDSLAIPHQYF. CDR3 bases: TGTGCCAGCAGTGGTCCCCTCGACAGTTTAGCCATCCCCCATCAGTACTTC.

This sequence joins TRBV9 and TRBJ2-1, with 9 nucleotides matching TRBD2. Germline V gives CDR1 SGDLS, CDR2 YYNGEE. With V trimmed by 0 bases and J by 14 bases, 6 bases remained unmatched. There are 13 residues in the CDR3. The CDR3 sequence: CASSVEPSGIKFF. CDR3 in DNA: TGTGCCAGCAGCGTAGAACCTAGCGGGATCAAGTTCTTC. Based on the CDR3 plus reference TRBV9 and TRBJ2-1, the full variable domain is DSGVTQTPKHLITATGQRVTLRCSPRSGDLSVYWYQQSLDQGLQFLIQYYNGEERAKGNILERFSAQQFPDLHSELNLSSLELGDSALYFCASSVEPSGIKFFGPGTRLTVL.

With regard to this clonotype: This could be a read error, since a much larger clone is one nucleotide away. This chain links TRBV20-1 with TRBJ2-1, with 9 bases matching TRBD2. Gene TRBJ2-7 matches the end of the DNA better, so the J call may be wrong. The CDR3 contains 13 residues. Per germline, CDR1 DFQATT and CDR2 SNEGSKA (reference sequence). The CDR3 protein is CSARLADYNEQYF. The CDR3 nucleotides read TGCAGTGCCCGACTAGCGGACTACAATGAGCAGTACTTC.

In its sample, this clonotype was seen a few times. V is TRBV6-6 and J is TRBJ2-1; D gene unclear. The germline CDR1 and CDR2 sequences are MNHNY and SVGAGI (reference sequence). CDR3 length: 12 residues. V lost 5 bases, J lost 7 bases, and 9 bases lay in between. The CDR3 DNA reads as TGTGCCAGCAGTGCTCGAGGTAATGAGCAGTTCTTC. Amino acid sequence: CASSARGNEQFF.

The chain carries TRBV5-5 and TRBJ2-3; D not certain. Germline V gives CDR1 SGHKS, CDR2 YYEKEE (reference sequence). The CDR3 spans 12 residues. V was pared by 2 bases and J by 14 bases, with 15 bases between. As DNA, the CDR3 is TGTGCCAGCAGCTTCAGACCCCAATACGCGTATTTT. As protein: CASSFRPQYAYF.

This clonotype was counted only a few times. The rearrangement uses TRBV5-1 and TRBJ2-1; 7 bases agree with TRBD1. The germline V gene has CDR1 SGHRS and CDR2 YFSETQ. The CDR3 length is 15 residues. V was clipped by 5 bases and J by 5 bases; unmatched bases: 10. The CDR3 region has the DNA TGCGCCAGCAGTCTTGTCGGGACAGACAACAATGAGCAGTTCTTC. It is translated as CASSLVGTDNNEQFF. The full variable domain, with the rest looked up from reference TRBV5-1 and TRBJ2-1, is KAGVTQTPRYLIKTRGQQVTLSCSPISGHRSVSWYQQTPGQGLQFLFEYFSETQRNKGNFPGRFSGRQFSNSRSEMNVSTLELGDSALYLCASSLVGTDNNEQFFGPGTRLTVL.

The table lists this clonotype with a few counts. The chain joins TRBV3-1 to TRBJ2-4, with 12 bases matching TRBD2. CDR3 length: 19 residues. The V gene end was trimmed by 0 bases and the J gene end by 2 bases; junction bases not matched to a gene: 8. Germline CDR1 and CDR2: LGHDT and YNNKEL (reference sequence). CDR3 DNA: TGTGCCAGCAGCCAAGATTCACTAGCGGGAGGTGGGTCCAAAAACATTCAGTACTTC. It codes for CASSQDSLAGGGSKNIQYF.

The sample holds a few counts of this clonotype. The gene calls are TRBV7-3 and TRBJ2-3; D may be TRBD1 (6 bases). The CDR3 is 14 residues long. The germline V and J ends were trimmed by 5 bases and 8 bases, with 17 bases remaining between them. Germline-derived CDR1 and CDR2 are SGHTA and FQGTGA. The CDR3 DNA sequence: TGTGCCAGCAGCCCGGGAACCCGAGGGGGTACGCAGTATTTT. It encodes CASSPGTRGGTQYF.

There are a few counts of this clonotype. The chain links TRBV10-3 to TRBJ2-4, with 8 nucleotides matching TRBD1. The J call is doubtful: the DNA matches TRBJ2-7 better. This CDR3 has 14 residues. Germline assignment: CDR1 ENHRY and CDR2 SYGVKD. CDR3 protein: CAISEEQGAYEQYF. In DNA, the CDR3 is TGTGCCATCAGTGAGGAACAGGGGGCCTACGAGCAGTACTTC.

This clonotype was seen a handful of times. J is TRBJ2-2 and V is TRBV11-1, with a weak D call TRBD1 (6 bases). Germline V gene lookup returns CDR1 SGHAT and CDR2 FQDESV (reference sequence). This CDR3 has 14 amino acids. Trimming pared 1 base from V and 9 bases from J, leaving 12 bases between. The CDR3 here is CASSLEQGFRELFF. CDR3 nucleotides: TGTGCCAGCAGCTTAGAACAGGGTTTCCGGGAGCTGTTTTTT.

The CDR3 DNA follows: TGTGCCAGCAGTTCAGAAATAGTATCTCCGCAGTATTTT. Protein: CASSSEIVSPQYF. The chain couples TRBV27 to TRBJ2-3, with no clear D. Trimming took off 4 bases at V and 10 bases at J, with 15 bases between the two ends. Germline CDR1 MNHEY, CDR2 SMNVEV (reference sequence). The CDR3 is made up of 13 amino acids.

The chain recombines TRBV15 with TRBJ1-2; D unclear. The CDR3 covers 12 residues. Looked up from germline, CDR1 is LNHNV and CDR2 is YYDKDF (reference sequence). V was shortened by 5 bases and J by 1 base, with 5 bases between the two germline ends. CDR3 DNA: TGTGCCACCAGCGTCAATAACTATGGCTACACCTTC. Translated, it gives CATSVNNYGYTF.

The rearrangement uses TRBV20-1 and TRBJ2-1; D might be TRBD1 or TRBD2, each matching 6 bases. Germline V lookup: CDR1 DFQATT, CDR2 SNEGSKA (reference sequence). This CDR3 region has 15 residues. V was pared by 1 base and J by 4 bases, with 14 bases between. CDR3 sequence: CSARGRDKGYNEQFF. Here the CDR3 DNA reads TGCAGTGCTAGAGGGCGGGACAAAGGATACAATGAGCAGTTCTTC.

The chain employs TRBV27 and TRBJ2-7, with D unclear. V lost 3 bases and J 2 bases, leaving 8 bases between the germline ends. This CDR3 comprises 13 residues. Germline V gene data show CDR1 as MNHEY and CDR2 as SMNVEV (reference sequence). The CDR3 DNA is TGTGCCAGCAGTTTTGGCATTACCTACGAGCAGTACTTC. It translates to CASSFGITYEQYF.

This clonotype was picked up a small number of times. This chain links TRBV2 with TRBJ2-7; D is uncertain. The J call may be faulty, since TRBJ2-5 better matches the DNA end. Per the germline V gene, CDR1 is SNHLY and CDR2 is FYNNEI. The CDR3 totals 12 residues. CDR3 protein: CASSVVRETQYF. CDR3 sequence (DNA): TGTGCCAGCAGCGTAGTCAGAGAGACCCAGTACTTC.

The CDR3 region has the DNA TGTGCCAGCAGACAGCTTTTTACTGGCTACACCTTC. The encoded protein is CASRQLFTGYTF. This sequence joins TRBV12-3 or TRBV12-4 and TRBJ1-2; D remains ambiguous. This CDR3 comprises 12 residues. Trimming took off 6 bases at V and 7 bases at J, with 12 bases between the two ends.